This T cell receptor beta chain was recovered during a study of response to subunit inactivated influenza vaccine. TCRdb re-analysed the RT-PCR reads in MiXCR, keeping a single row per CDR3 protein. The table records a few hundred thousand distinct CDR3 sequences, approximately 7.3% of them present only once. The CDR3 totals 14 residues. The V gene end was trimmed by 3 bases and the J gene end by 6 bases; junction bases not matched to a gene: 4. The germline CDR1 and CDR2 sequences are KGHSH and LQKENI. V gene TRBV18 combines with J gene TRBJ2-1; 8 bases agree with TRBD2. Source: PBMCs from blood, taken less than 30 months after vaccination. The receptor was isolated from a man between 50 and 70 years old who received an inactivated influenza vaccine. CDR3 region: CASSPTGGLNEQFF. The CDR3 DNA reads TGTGCCAGCTCACCTACGGGGGGGCTCAATGAGCAGTTCTTC.